This entry lists 2 T cell receptor beta chains sequenced from one sample in a study of blood T cell repertoires in COVID-19. The repertoire was sequenced with immunoSEQ multiplex PCR; TCRdb's copy has only in-frame clones and lacks some. The sample consists of 300,000 to 400,000 clones, almost 85% of them appearing once. Sequencing used peripheral blood. Receptor source: a human donor in a cohort sampled during active COVID-19.

Remarks on this clone: This sample also contains other DNA sequences that code for the same CDR3. The chain uses TRBV5-4 and TRBJ2-2; 9 bases are a match to TRBD1. Trimming cost V 0 bases and J 5 bases; bases outside gene matches: 2. CDR3 size: 15 residues. Germline V gene data show CDR1 as SGHNT and CDR2 as YYREEE (reference sequence). As DNA, the CDR3 is TGTGCCAGCAGCTTGGGGGACAGGGATACCGGGGAGCTGTTTTTT. Protein: CASSLGDRDTGELFF.

The rearrangement links TRBV2 to TRBJ2-5; D is possibly TRBD1 (5 bases). The germline V and J ends were trimmed by 8 bases and 7 bases, with 17 bases remaining between them. Looked up from germline, CDR1 is SNHLY and CDR2 is FYNNEI. CDR3 size: 13 residues. The CDR3 loop reads CASAVTVRGTQYF. CDR3 in DNA: TGTGCCAGCGCCGTTACCGTTAGGGGGACCCAGTACTTC.